What follows are 15 T cell receptor beta chains derived from one specimen sequenced in a study of cytomegalovirus exposure and HLA in healthy donors. In the PCR, 60 Vbeta and 13 Jbeta primers were used. The protocol was immunoSEQ multiplex PCR, while the TCRdb copy is restricted to in-frame clones and leaves out a portion. In the table there are 65,000 to 75,000 clones, 68% of which are singletons. The sequenced sample was PBMCs. The receptors derive from a woman younger than 45 in good health and CMV-seronegative.

The chain uses TRBV5-1 and TRBJ1-2, with 9 bases matching TRBD1. V gave up 4 bases and J gave up 8 bases; unmatched junction bases: 6. The CDR3 runs to 13 residues. Germline-derived CDR1 and CDR2 are SGHRS and YFSETQ. CDR3 loop: CASSGDRARGYTF. DNA for the CDR3: TGCGCCAGCAGCGGGGACAGGGCCCGAGGCTACACCTTC.

This clone has more than one count but fewer than ten. V usage is TRBV28 and J usage is TRBJ1-1; D perhaps matches TRBD1 (5 bases). The V end was cut by 6 bases, the J end by 7 bases, with 15 bases between. Germline lookup yields CDR1 MDHEN and CDR2 SYDVKM. The CDR3 consists of 13 residues. The DNA of the CDR3 is TGTGCCAGCAGGAAACAGGTCTTCAGTGAAGCTTTCTTT. Translation: CASRKQVFSEAFF.

The chain is built from TRBV4-3 and TRBJ1-2; perhaps TRBD1 as D (6 bases). Germline assignment: CDR1 LGHNA and CDR2 YSLEER. This CDR3 is 14 amino acids long. Trimming cost V 0 bases and J 5 bases, with 10 bases left between them. The CDR3 region has the DNA TGCGCCAGCAGCCAAGACAGGGGCGCGTATGGCTACACCTTC. It encodes CASSQDRGAYGYTF.

This chain connects TRBV6-5 to TRBJ1-1; TRBD1 aligns across 9 bases. Losses at the gene ends were 5 bases for V and 6 bases for J; bases not matched to a gene: 7. This CDR3 spans 14 amino acids. Germline V gives CDR1 MNHEY, CDR2 SVGAGI. DNA of the CDR3: TGTGCCAGCAGTGAAGGGGGACAGGGCGCTGAAGCTTTCTTT. This codes for CASSEGGQGAEAFF.

This rearrangement joins TRBV7-2 to TRBJ2-7; D possibly corresponds to TRBD1 (6 bases). The V end was cut by 6 bases, the J end by 2 bases, with 11 bases between. From germline, CDR1 is SGHTA and CDR2 FQGNSA. CDR3 size: 13 residues. The CDR3: CASRPTGTYEQYF. The CDR3 DNA sequence: TGTGCCAGCAGGCCCACAGGGACCTACGAGCAGTACTTC.

CDR3 loop: CASSLAGVRAYEQYF. Here the CDR3 DNA reads TGCGCCAGCAGCTTGGCAGGGGTGAGGGCCTACGAGCAGTACTTC. V gene TRBV5-1 combines with J gene TRBJ2-7, with D tentatively TRBD1 (6 bases). Trimming pared 0 bases from V and 2 bases from J, leaving 12 bases between. The CDR3 loop spans 15 amino acids. The V gene's germline CDR1 is SGHRS and CDR2 YFSETQ.

The J gene is TRBJ2-7, the V gene TRBV6-1; 11 bases align to TRBD1. V shed 7 bases and J 2 bases; nucleotides not matched to a gene: 4. This CDR3 has 14 amino acids. Germline assignment: CDR1 MNHNS and CDR2 SASEGT. CDR3 loop: CASIRDRGTYEQYF. Written as DNA, the CDR3 is TGTGCCAGCATCCGGGACAGGGGGACCTACGAGCAGTACTTC.

In this sample, this clone turned up a few times. The chain links TRBV28 to TRBJ2-2; 9 bases map to TRBD1. CDR1 and CDR2 (germline): MDHEN, SYDVKM. CDR3 length equals 16 residues. J gave up 7 bases and V 5 bases, and 11 bases lay outside the gene matches. The CDR3 nucleotides are TGTGCCAGCAGTCCTCCCCGGGACAGGGTATACGGGGAGCTGTTTTTT. This sequence encodes CASSPPRDRVYGELFF.

On this clone: One end of the junction varies from germline; a read error may be responsible. CDR3 DNA sequence: TGTGCCAGCAGTCGGGGTACTGACAGGGATGGATACACTGAAGCTTTCTTT. Translation: CASSRGTDRDGYTEAFF. This chain links TRBV10-3 with TRBJ1-1; 7 bases agree with TRBD1. Germline CDR1 ENHRY, CDR2 SYGVKD. CDR3 length: 17 amino acids.

The chain combines TRBV5-1 with TRBJ1-2, with no clear D. The V gene lost 0 bases and the J gene lost 8 bases, with 11 bases spanning the gap. CDR1 and CDR2 from the germline V gene are SGHRS and YFSETQ. CDR3 size: 13 residues. The CDR3 is CASSLADGYGYTF. CDR3 in DNA: TGCGCCAGCAGCTTGGCCGACGGGTACGGCTACACCTTC.

This clone has only a few counts. This chain links TRBV11-3 with TRBJ1-6, with 11 positions matching TRBD1. V gave up 5 bases and J gave up 1 base; unmatched junction bases: 4. The CDR3 has 17 amino acids. CDR1 is SGHNT and CDR2 is YENEEA in the germline V gene. The CDR3 spells CASSDRDRGSYNSPLHF. CDR3 nucleotides: TGTGCCAGCAGCGACCGGGACAGGGGGTCCTATAATTCACCCCTCCACTTT.

The chain employs TRBV7-9 and TRBJ1-4, with TRBD1 identical over 8 bases. This CDR3 region has 15 residues. Looked up from germline, CDR1 is SEHNR and CDR2 is FQNEAQ (reference sequence). The junction had 12 bases not matched to a gene; V was cut back by 4 bases and J by 11 bases. The DNA for the CDR3 is TGTGCCAGCAGCTGGGTTCGGCAGGGGGCGGGGAAACTGTTTTTT. Residues: CASSWVRQGAGKLFF.

The genes are TRBV6-1 and TRBJ2-7; D call uncertain. The V gene lost 2 bases and the J gene lost 1 base, with 6 bases spanning the gap. The CDR3 is 13 residues long. Germline-derived CDR1 and CDR2 are MNHNS and SASEGT. CDR3 in DNA: TGTGCCAGCAGTGAATGGGCGTCCTACGAGCAGTACTTC. This gives the protein CASSEWASYEQYF.

The rearrangement joins TRBV19 to TRBJ2-7; TRBD1 agrees at 7 bases. V trimming: 4 bases; J trimming: 2 bases; junction bases outside the gene matches: 8. CDR3 length: 15 amino acids. Germline CDR1 is LNHDA and CDR2 is SQIVND (reference sequence). In nucleotides, the CDR3 is TGTGCCAGTAGTACCACCGGGACAGCCCCCTACGAGCAGTACTTC. Translation gives CASSTTGTAPYEQYF.

This clone was detected many times. The CDR3 nucleotides are TGTGCCAGCAGGAACACAGGGGTTTCATCGGGGGCCAACGTCCTGACTTTC. Its protein is CASRNTGVSSGANVLTF. The J gene is TRBJ2-6, the V gene TRBV4-2; 7 bases align to TRBD1. V was pared by 6 bases and J by 4 bases, with 12 bases of the junction left unmatched. Germline assignment: CDR1 LGHNA and CDR2 YNFKEQ. The CDR3 length is 17 residues.